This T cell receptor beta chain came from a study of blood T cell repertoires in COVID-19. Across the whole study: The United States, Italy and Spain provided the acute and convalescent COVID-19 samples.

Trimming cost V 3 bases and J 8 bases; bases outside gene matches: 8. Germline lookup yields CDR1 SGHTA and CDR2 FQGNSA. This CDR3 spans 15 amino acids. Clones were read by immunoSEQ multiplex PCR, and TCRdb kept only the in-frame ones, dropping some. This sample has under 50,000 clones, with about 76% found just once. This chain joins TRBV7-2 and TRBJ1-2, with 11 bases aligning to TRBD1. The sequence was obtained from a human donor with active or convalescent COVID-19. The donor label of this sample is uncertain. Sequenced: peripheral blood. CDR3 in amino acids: CASSFRTGGAGGYTF. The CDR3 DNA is TGTGCCAGCAGCTTCCGGACAGGGGGCGCGGGGGGCTACACCTTC. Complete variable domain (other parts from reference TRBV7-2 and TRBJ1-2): GAGVSQSPSNKVTEKGKDVELRCDPISGHTALYWYRQSLGQGLEFLIYFQGNSAPDKSGLPSDRFSAERTGGSVSTLTIQRTQQEDSAVYLCASSFRTGGAGGYTFGSGTRLTVV.